A selection of T cell receptor beta chains follows, all from one sample in a study of blood T cell repertoires in COVID-19. Clones were sequenced by immunoSEQ multiplex PCR, and TCRdb holds only the in-frame ones, with some missing. The table shows approximately 230,000 clones, with about 93% occurring only once. The sample taken for sequencing was PBMCs or T cells enriched from blood (not recorded which). These receptor sequences come from a woman between 18 and 29 years old who had recovered from COVID-19. Both conserved end residues are part of each CDR3. D genes are given only for firm matches. For some rows the clone size is stated as once, few or many, or as a class when expanded; others skip it.

d_call | j_call | clone_size | v_call | cdr3_aa | cdr3_nt
. | TRBJ1-2 | . | TRBV28 | CASSPPRDYGYTF | TGTGCCAGCAGTCCCCCCAGGGACTATGGCTACACCTTC
. | TRBJ1-2 | . | TRBV13 | CASSSGKGGYGYTF | TGTGCCAGCAGCTCGGGGAAGGGCGGCTATGGCTACACCTTC
. | TRBJ1-2 | . | TRBV5-1 | CASSWETGHSYGYTF | TGCGCCAGCAGCTGGGAGACAGGACATTCCTATGGCTACACCTTC
TRBD1 | TRBJ2-7 | . | TRBV29-1 | CSVPKVGTGVDEQYF | TGCAGCGTTCCGAAGGTGGGGACAGGGGTGGACGAGCAGTACTTC
. | TRBJ1-1 | once | TRBV11-2 | CASSRTRQFMNTEAFF | TGTGCCAGCAGCCGCACCCGACAGTTCATGAACACTGAAGCTTTCTTT
. | TRBJ2-4 | . | TRBV3-1/TRBV3-2 | CASSPRFDSLAKNIQYF | TGTGCCAGCAGCCCCCGATTCGACAGTCTAGCCAAAAACATTCAGTACTTC
. | TRBJ1-5 | . | TRBV28 | CASSFVQGTQPQHF | TGTGCCAGCAGTTTTGTACAGGGTACCCAGCCCCAGCATTTT
TRBD1 | TRBJ1-2 | . | TRBV7-9 | CASSPGQNYGYTF | TGTGCCAGCAGCCCGGGACAGAACTATGGCTACACCTTC
TRBD2 | TRBJ2-1 | . | TRBV9 | CASSFHGLAGGPRAYNEQFF | TGTGCCAGCAGCTTCCACGGACTAGCGGGAGGCCCGAGGGCCTACAATGAGCAGTTCTTC
TRBD1 | TRBJ1-4 | . | TRBV6-5 | CASRRDRGREKLFF | TGTGCCAGCAGGAGGGACAGGGGAAGGGAAAAACTGTTTTTT
TRBD2 | TRBJ2-5 | . | TRBV5-1 | CASSYGTSGSEETQYF | TGCGCCAGCAGCTACGGGACTAGCGGGAGTGAAGAGACCCAGTACTTC
. | TRBJ2-2 | . | TRBV28 | CASLSSYTGELFF | TGTGCCAGCCTAAGCTCATACACCGGGGAGCTGTTTTTT
. | TRBJ2-2 | . | TRBV4-1 | CASSQVGGKVGELFF | TGCGCCAGCAGCCAAGTTGGAGGGAAAGTGGGGGAGCTGTTTTTT
. | TRBJ2-3 | . | TRBV3-1/TRBV3-2 | CASSQVFRGGTDTQYF | TGTGCCAGCAGCCAAGTTTTCAGGGGGGGCACAGATACGCAGTATTTT
TRBD2 | TRBJ2-3 | . | TRBV12-5 | CASGLVLGGRVSGAASTDTQYF | TGTGCTAGTGGTTTGGTATTGGGGGGGCGCGTTAGCGGGGCCGCTAGCACAGATACGCAGTATTTT
. | TRBJ2-5 | once | TRBV25-1 | CASSESSSGSWETQYF | TGTGCCAGCAGTGAAAGTTCAAGCGGTTCTTGGGAGACCCAGTACTTC
. | TRBJ1-6 | . | TRBV7-8 | CASSLLGSPLHF | TGTGCCAGCAGCTTATTGGGCTCACCCCTCCACTTT
TRBD2 | TRBJ2-1 | . | TRBV7-2 | CASSLDSGGYNEQFF | TGTGCCAGCAGCTTAGACAGCGGGGGATACAATGAGCAGTTCTTC
TRBD1 | TRBJ2-7 | . | TRBV19 | CASSADRESEQYF | TGTGCCAGTAGTGCGGACAGGGAGTCCGAGCAGTACTTC
. | TRBJ1-4 | . | TRBV9 | CASSARGSGNEKLFF | TGTGCCAGCAGCGCGCGAGGATCCGGGAATGAAAAACTGTTTTTT
TRBD1 | TRBJ1-6 | . | TRBV20-1 | CSASRGTGINSPLHF | TGCAGTGCTAGTCGCGGGACAGGGATTAATTCACCCCTCCACTTT
. | TRBJ2-7 | . | TRBV5-4 | CASSSGTGTRDEQYF | TGTGCCAGCAGCTCCGGGACCGGGACTCGGGACGAGCAGTACTTC
. | TRBJ2-7 | . | TRBV7-9 | CASSGDREESSYEQYF | TGTGCCAGCAGCGGCGACAGGGAGGAGTCCTCCTACGAGCAGTACTTC
. | TRBJ1-2 | . | TRBV6-6 | CASSATDRTANYGYTF | TGTGCCAGCAGTGCTACCGACAGAACCGCTAACTATGGCTACACCTTC
. | TRBJ2-5 | . | TRBV2 | CASWSGYQETQYF | TGTGCCAGCTGGAGCGGGTACCAAGAGACCCAGTACTTC
. | TRBJ1-5 | . | TRBV5-1 | CASSLSGNQPQHF | TGCGCCAGCAGCTTGTCGGGTAATCAGCCCCAGCATTTT
. | TRBJ1-5 | . | TRBV19 | CASRRQNSNQPQHF | TGTGCCAGTAGACGACAGAATAGCAATCAGCCCCAGCATTTT